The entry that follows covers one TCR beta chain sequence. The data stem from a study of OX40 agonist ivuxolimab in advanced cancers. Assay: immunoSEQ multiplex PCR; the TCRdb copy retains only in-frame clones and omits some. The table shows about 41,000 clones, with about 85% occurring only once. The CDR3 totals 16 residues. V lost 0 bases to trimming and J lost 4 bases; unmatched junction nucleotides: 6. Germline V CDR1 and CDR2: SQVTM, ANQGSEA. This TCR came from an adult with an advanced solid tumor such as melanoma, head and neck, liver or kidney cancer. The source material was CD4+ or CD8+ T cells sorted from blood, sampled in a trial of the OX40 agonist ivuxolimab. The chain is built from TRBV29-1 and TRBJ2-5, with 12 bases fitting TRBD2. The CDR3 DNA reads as TGCAGCGTTGAAGACCAACTAGCGGGAGGAGGAGAGACCCAGTACTTC. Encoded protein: CSVEDQLAGGGETQYF. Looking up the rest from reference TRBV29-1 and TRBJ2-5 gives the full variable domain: SAVISQKPSRDICQRGTSLTIQCQVDSQVTMMFWYRQQPGQSLTLIATANQGSEATYESGFVIDKFPISRPNLTFSTLTVSNMSPEDSSIYLCSVEDQLAGGGETQYFGPGTRLLVL.